The 28 T cell receptor beta chains below come from one sample, sequenced in a study of response to subunit inactivated influenza vaccine. TCRdb itself ran the RT-PCR reads through MiXCR, one entry per CDR3 protein. The sample contains around 470,000 distinct CDR3 sequences, approximately 7.2% of which appear only once. The sample in question was PBMCs from blood, obtained around 25 months after vaccination. The receptors derive from a man aged 45-69 years who received an inactivated influenza vaccine.

This clonotype was observed many times. This sequence joins TRBV7-8 and TRBJ1-2; TRBD1 might be the D (6 bases). V gave up 6 bases and J gave up 6 bases, with 20 bases separating them. Germline V gives CDR1 SGHVS, CDR2 FQNEAQ. This CDR3 comprises 15 residues. DNA of the CDR3: TGTGCCAGCAGTCAAATCGGGCAGGGGAGGGATGGCTACACCTTC. This sequence encodes CASSQIGQGRDGYTF.

This clonotype has a handful of counts. This chain uses TRBV20-1 with TRBJ2-1, with 7 bases aligning to TRBD2. Germline assignment: CDR1 DFQATT and CDR2 SNEGSKA (reference sequence). After removal of 8 bases from V and 0 bases from J, the junction contained 10 bases not matched to a gene. The CDR3 extends over 15 amino acids. CDR3 residues: CSPFHSGSSYNEQFF. In nucleotides, the CDR3 is TGCAGTCCTTTCCATAGCGGGTCCTCCTACAATGAGCAGTTCTTC.

This clonotype has just a few counts. The chain uses TRBV20-1 and TRBJ2-1; 13 nucleotides align to TRBD2. Per germline, CDR1 DFQATT and CDR2 SNEGSKA (reference sequence). CDR3 length equals 14 residues. Germline trimming cut 1 base from V and 8 bases from J; bases unmatched to any gene: 2. The CDR3 DNA reads TGCAGTGCTAGAGGGACTAGCGGGAGCCATGAGCAGTTCTTC. Its protein product is CSARGTSGSHEQFF.

This clonotype was counted many times. This sequence joins TRBV28 and TRBJ1-5, with D tentatively TRBD1 (6 bases). The CDR3 spans 16 residues. V was pared by 4 bases and J by 4 bases, with 17 bases between. The germline CDR1 and CDR2 sequences are MDHEN and SYDVKM. CDR3 loop: CASSSIKDSFNQPQHF. In DNA form, the CDR3 reads TGTGCCAGCAGTTCCATCAAGGACAGTTTTAATCAGCCCCAGCATTTT.

This clonotype was observed many times. The chain employs TRBV9 and TRBJ1-6, with D unclear. This CDR3 is built from 17 residues. Germline V gene data show CDR1 as SGDLS and CDR2 as YYNGEE. Trimming stripped 3 bases from V and 0 bases from J, with 13 bases between. The CDR3 sequence is CASSAEDGGSYNSPLHF. For the CDR3, the DNA is TGTGCCAGCAGCGCAGAGGACGGTGGCTCCTATAATTCACCCCTCCACTTT.

The chain is built from TRBV5-4 and TRBJ2-3; D is undetermined. V lost 0 bases and J 0 bases, leaving 8 bases between the germline ends. Germline values: CDR1 SGHNT, CDR2 YYREEE (reference sequence). CDR3 length: 15 residues. CDR3 sequence reads: CASSLAADSTDTQYF. For the CDR3, the DNA is TGTGCCAGCAGCTTGGCCGCAGATAGCACAGATACGCAGTATTTT.

The chain couples TRBV3-1 to TRBJ2-3, with D unresolved. This CDR3 spans 12 amino acids. The germline gives CDR1 LGHDT, CDR2 YNNKEL (reference sequence). V gave up 0 bases and J gave up 8 bases, with 6 bases separating them. This CDR3 is CASSQDWGTQYF. CDR3 bases: TGTGCCAGCAGCCAAGACTGGGGTACGCAGTATTTT.

Notes on this clonotype: With a much larger clone just one base away, this may be a read error. This chain connects TRBV20-1 to TRBJ2-5; D unresolved. CDR1 DFQATT and CDR2 SNEGSKA come from the germline V gene (reference sequence). The CDR3 is 13 amino acids. V dropped 2 bases and J dropped 4 bases, with 11 bases sitting between them. The CDR3 spells CSARIALGETQYF. Here the CDR3 DNA reads TGCAGTGCTAGAATCGCCCTAGGAGAGACCCAGTACTTC.

The chain joins TRBV7-9 to TRBJ2-3; a possible D gene is TRBD1 (6 bases). The CDR3 length is 16 residues. Trimming pared 5 bases from V and 0 bases from J, leaving 15 bases between. Germline CDR1 is SEHNR and CDR2 is FQNEAQ (reference sequence). The CDR3 nucleotides read TGTGCCAGCAGCAGAGGGGGAATCCTTAGCACAGATACGCAGTATTTT. This sequence encodes CASSRGGILSTDTQYF.

The genes are TRBV7-2 and TRBJ2-3; D is unresolved. Germline V gives CDR1 SGHTA, CDR2 FQGNSA. The CDR3 contains 16 residues. V lost 1 base and J 4 bases, leaving 15 bases between the germline ends. The CDR3 reads CASSLGPTLVPDTQYF. Here the CDR3 DNA reads TGTGCCAGCAGCTTAGGACCCACCCTCGTCCCAGATACGCAGTATTTT.

This clonotype occurred a few times. The rearrangement uses TRBV20-1 and TRBJ1-5; unclear D gene. Germline V CDR1 and CDR2: DFQATT, SNEGSKA (reference sequence). V was clipped by 4 bases and J by 2 bases, with 12 bases between them. The CDR3 is 14 amino acids. This CDR3 is CSATDKSGNQPQHF. The CDR3 nucleotides are TGCAGTGCTACCGACAAGTCAGGCAATCAGCCCCAGCATTTT.

In this sample, this clonotype turned up many times. V is TRBV12-3 or TRBV12-4 and J is TRBJ2-5, with TRBD2 identical over 8 bases. After removal of 5 bases from V and 5 bases from J, the junction contained 7 bases not matched to a gene. The CDR3 extends over 14 amino acids. The CDR3 bases are TGTGCCAGCAGTACCCGGGGGGGCAGGGAGACCCAGTACTTC. Translation: CASSTRGGRETQYF.

V and J are TRBV5-1 and TRBJ2-3, with D perhaps TRBD2 (7 bases). Trimming removed 0 bases at V and 6 bases at J, with 14 bases between. This CDR3 spans 15 amino acids. Germline V gene data show CDR1 as SGHRS and CDR2 as YFSETQ. The CDR3 is CASSLGQRGGDTQYF. For the CDR3, the DNA is TGCGCCAGCAGCTTGGGCCAAAGGGGGGGCGATACGCAGTATTTT.

This clonotype was detected only a few times. The J gene is TRBJ1-5, the V gene TRBV4-3; TRBD1 agrees at 8 bases. The J segment lost 6 bases and the V segment lost 0 bases, leaving 4 bases of the junction unmatched. The CDR3 is 15 amino acids. Germline loops: CDR1 LGHNA, CDR2 YSLEER. CDR3 nucleotides: TGCGCCAGCAGCCAAGACAGGGGGCGAGGTCAGCCCCAGCATTTT. It translates to CASSQDRGRGQPQHF.

At least ten counts were recorded for this clonotype. The CDR3 bases are TGTGCCAGCAGTTCCCGCAACGTGGGGGAGCTGTTTTTT. It translates to CASSSRNVGELFF. V is TRBV28 and J is TRBJ2-2; D remains unclear. V was shortened by 4 bases and J by 8 bases, with 11 bases between the two germline ends. The CDR3 is 13 amino acids. The V gene's germline CDR1 is MDHEN and CDR2 SYDVKM.

This clonotype was picked up a small number of times. The gene calls are TRBV30 and TRBJ1-1; 8 bases line up with TRBD1. The ends lost 4 bases at V and 4 bases at J; junction bases unmatched: 11. The CDR3 runs 15 residues. From germline, CDR1 is GTSNPN and CDR2 SVGIG (reference sequence). Here the CDR3 reads CAWNRQGAGSTEAFF. The CDR3 region has the DNA TGTGCCTGGAATCGGCAGGGGGCTGGTAGCACTGAAGCTTTCTTT. The full variable domain, in which reference TRBV30 and TRBJ1-1 provide the parts outside the CDR3, is SQTIHQWPATLVQPVGSPLSLECTVEGTSNPNLYWYRQAAGRGLQLLFYSVGIGQISSEVPQNLSASRPQDRQFILSSKKLLLSDSGFYLCAWNRQGAGSTEAFFGQGTRLTVV.

This clonotype came up many times. The chain couples TRBV29-1 to TRBJ2-3; 7 bases agree with TRBD1. CDR1 and CDR2 (germline): SQVTM, ANQGSEA. Unmatched junction bases numbered 1, after V lost 6 bases and J lost 7 bases. The CDR3 runs to 10 residues. The CDR3 DNA is TGCAGCGTGACAGGGCATACGCAGTATTTT. This translates into CSVTGHTQYF.

This clonotype was found many times. The V and J genes are TRBV10-3 and TRBJ2-7; 8 bases agree with TRBD1. This CDR3 is built from 12 residues. Looked up from germline, CDR1 is ENHRY and CDR2 is SYGVKD. Trimming removed 5 bases from V and 3 bases from J; junction bases left unmatched: 0. CDR3 sequence: CAISTGGYEQYF. DNA of the CDR3: TGTGCCATCAGTACAGGGGGCTACGAGCAGTACTTC.

The chain joins TRBV5-4 to TRBJ2-2, with D possibly TRBD2 on 5 matching bases. The V end was cut by 1 base, the J end by 3 bases, with 7 bases between. The CDR3 covers 14 residues. Looked up from germline, CDR1 is SGHNT and CDR2 is YYREEE (reference sequence). The CDR3: CASSLWGDTGELFF. CDR3 in DNA: TGTGCCAGCAGCTTGTGGGGAGACACCGGGGAGCTGTTTTTT.

This clonotype was picked up a small number of times. The V gene is TRBV20-1, the J gene TRBJ2-7; D is perhaps TRBD2 (7 bases). The CDR3 has 15 amino acids. Germline values: CDR1 DFQATT, CDR2 SNEGSKA (reference sequence). The V and J ends lost 1 base and 7 bases respectively, with 20 bases between them. The DNA for the CDR3 is TGCAGTGCTAGAGTGGTGGGGGGGCTTATCGGGGAGCAGTACTTC. This gives the protein CSARVVGGLIGEQYF.

This chain connects TRBV15 to TRBJ2-1, with 11 bases aligning to TRBD2. The CDR3 length is 17 residues. The V gene end was trimmed by 1 base and the J gene end by 7 bases; junction bases not matched to a gene: 9. CDR1 is LNHNV and CDR2 is YYDKDF in the germline V gene (reference sequence). CDR3 sequence: CATSRAISGRASNEQFF. In nucleotides, the CDR3 is TGTGCCACCAGCAGAGCGATTAGCGGGAGGGCCTCTAATGAGCAGTTCTTC.

The chain links TRBV11-2 to TRBJ1-4; 8 positions match TRBD1. CDR1 and CDR2 from the germline V gene are SGHAT and FQNNGV. The CDR3 is made up of 16 amino acids. After removal of 0 bases from V and 6 bases from J, the junction contained 6 bases not matched to a gene. This chain's CDR3 is CASSLDIETGDEKLFF. DNA for the CDR3: TGTGCCAGCAGCTTAGATATCGAGACAGGGGATGAAAAACTGTTTTTT. The variable domain in full, with the rest retrieved from reference TRBV11-2 and TRBJ1-4, is EAGVAQSPRYKIIEKRQSVAFWCNPISGHATLYWYQQILGQGPKLLIQFQNNGVVDDSQLPKDRFSAERLKGVDSTLKIQPAKLEDSAVYLCASSLDIETGDEKLFFGSGTQLSVL.

This rearrangement joins TRBV6-1 to TRBJ1-1; 9 nucleotides line up with TRBD1. Germline V lookup: CDR1 MNHNS, CDR2 SASEGT. The CDR3 length is 15 residues. J gave up 4 bases and V 5 bases, and 8 bases lay outside the gene matches. This CDR3 is CASSPDRGRSTEAFF. For the CDR3, the DNA is TGTGCCAGCAGTCCGGACAGGGGAAGGAGCACTGAAGCTTTCTTT.

The rearrangement uses TRBV4-3 and TRBJ1-1; 7 nucleotides match TRBD1. Germline trimming cut 2 bases from V and 1 base from J; bases unmatched to any gene: 10. The CDR3 is made up of 17 amino acids. Germline V gene sequence: CDR1 LGHNA, CDR2 YSLEER. Here the CDR3 reads CASSQRQGRYQNTEAFF. Written as DNA, the CDR3 is TGCGCCAGCAGCCAAAGACAGGGCAGATACCAGAACACTGAAGCTTTCTTT.

This clonotype was found many times. V usage is TRBV5-1 and J usage is TRBJ1-6; D ambiguous. Trimming took off 4 bases at V and 2 bases at J, with 16 bases between the two ends. Germline V lookup: CDR1 SGHRS, CDR2 YFSETQ. The CDR3 sequence is 17 residues long. CDR3 DNA: TGCGCCAGCAGCATGGGCCGGCGAGGCACCTATAATTCACCCCTCCACTTT. Its translation is CASSMGRRGTYNSPLHF.

This clonotype was picked up many times. The chain has TRBV12-3 or TRBV12-4 and TRBJ2-2; TRBD2 agrees at 12 bases. J gave up 7 bases and V 4 bases, and 4 bases lay outside the gene matches. This CDR3 is built from 15 residues. The CDR3, as DNA: TGTGCCAGCAGTTCTAGCGGGGGGGCCATCGGGGAGCTGTTTTTT. Amino acids: CASSSSGGAIGELFF.

The chain carries TRBV24-1 and TRBJ2-3, with no clear D. Trimming left V 4 bases short and J 6 bases short, with 10 bases between. The CDR3 loop spans 13 amino acids. Germline loops: CDR1 KGHDR, CDR2 SFDVKD. The CDR3 sequence: CATSDKFIDTQYF. In nucleotides, the CDR3 is TGTGCCACCAGTGACAAGTTCATCGATACGCAGTATTTT.

This clonotype appeared many times. The chain joins TRBV11-2 to TRBJ2-7; a possible D gene is TRBD1 (5 bases). The V and J ends lost 0 bases and 3 bases respectively, with 6 bases between them. Germline loops: CDR1 SGHAT, CDR2 FQNNGV. This CDR3 has 13 amino acids. This CDR3 reads CASSLDDSYEQYF. The CDR3 nucleotides are TGTGCCAGCAGCTTAGATGACAGCTACGAGCAGTACTTC.